The subject of this entry is one T cell receptor beta chain. Sequencing was performed with immunoSEQ multiplex PCR; in TCRdb, only in-frame clones are kept and a portion is missing. The sample consists of about 70,000 clones, more than 75% of them appearing once. CDR3 size: 11 residues. Germline V CDR1 and CDR2: GTSNPN, SVGIG (reference sequence). The V end lost 3 bases, the J end lost 8 bases, and 10 bases lay between the germline ends. The sample originates from a study of blood T cell repertoires in COVID-19. Study-wide context: COVID-19 samples collected from the United States, Italy and Spain covered acute and convalescent phases.

Sequenced material: peripheral blood. This chain connects TRBV30 to TRBJ1-2; D not certain. The clonotype comes from a woman between 18 and 29 years old with acute or convalescent COVID-19. CDR3: CAWRAGPGYTF. The CDR3 DNA sequence: TGTGCCTGGAGGGCGGGCCCCGGCTACACCTTC.